This entry lists 30 T cell receptor beta chains sequenced from one sample in a study. The sorted Tregs were CD4+CD25+CD127-/low cells. TCRdb analysed the 5' RACE reads with MiXCR anew, one entry per CDR3 protein. The table has roughly 45,000 distinct CDR3 sequences, under 25% seen once. Sequenced input: Tregs sorted from blood. The receptors shown here come from a female donor with breast cancer.

This clonotype was seen repeatedly, ten times or more. The rearrangement uses TRBV7-9 and TRBJ1-1; D unresolved. The V and J ends lost 5 bases and 0 bases respectively, with 7 bases between them. Per the germline V gene, CDR1 is SEHNR and CDR2 is FQNEAQ (reference sequence). The CDR3 extends over 13 amino acids. The CDR3 coding sequence is TGTGCCAGCAGCCCCCTCCTGAACACTGAAGCTTTCTTT. It translates to CASSPLLNTEAFF. Variable domain in full (rest from reference TRBV7-9 and TRBJ1-1): DTGVSQNPRHKITKRGQNVTFRCDPISEHNRLYWYRQTLGQGPEFLTYFQNEAQLEKSRLLSDRFSAERPKGSFSTLEIQRTEQGDSAMYLCASSPLLNTEAFFGQGTRLTVV.

The chain uses TRBV7-9 and TRBJ1-1; D is perhaps TRBD1 (5 bases). Germline V CDR1 and CDR2: SEHNR, FQNEAQ (reference sequence). This CDR3 has 14 residues. V dropped 5 bases and J dropped 0 bases, with 10 bases sitting between them. The CDR3 bases are TGTGCCAGCAGCGAAATGGGGGTGAACACTGAAGCTTTCTTT. Encoded protein: CASSEMGVNTEAFF.

The chain joins TRBV7-8 to TRBJ2-4, with D perhaps TRBD1 (6 bases). Deletions cut 4 bases from V and 8 bases from J, with 18 bases between. The CDR3 sequence is 15 residues long. CDR1 is SGHVS and CDR2 is FQNEAQ in the germline V gene. The CDR3 DNA is TGTGCCAGCAGCTCCCGGGTGGGGGCGGCGGACATTCAGTACTTC. Protein product: CASSSRVGAADIQYF.

In regard to this clonotype: A read error may explain this, as a much larger clone is one base away. The J gene is TRBJ2-3, the V gene TRBV5-1; D might be TRBD1 (6 bases). The germline V gene encodes CDR1 SGHRS and CDR2 YFSETQ. The CDR3 is 15 residues long. CDR3 loop: CAGSLGAGESDTQYF. CDR3 nucleotides: TGCGCCGGCAGCTTGGGAGCAGGGGAGTCAGATACGCAGTATTTT.

This clonotype is classed as medium-sized. V usage is TRBV20-1 and J usage is TRBJ1-5, with TRBD1 identical over 11 bases. Trimming took 6 bases from V and 5 from J; bases not matched to a gene: 9. CDR1 and CDR2 from the germline V gene are DFQATT and SNEGSKA (reference sequence). The CDR3 runs 15 residues. This CDR3 is CSAPPGTGGHQPQHF. CDR3 DNA sequence: TGCAGTGCCCCACCCGGGACAGGGGGACATCAGCCCCAGCATTTT.

The V call is TRBV15, the J call TRBJ1-2; D possibly corresponds to TRBD1 (5 bases). The CDR3 is 15 residues long. V was trimmed by 0 bases and J by 6 bases, leaving 14 bases between them. Germline assignment: CDR1 LNHNV and CDR2 YYDKDF (reference sequence). As DNA, the CDR3 is TGTGCCACCAGCAGAGATCTCGGGACCGGGGATGGCTACACCTTC. Translating gives CATSRDLGTGDGYTF. Drawing the rest from reference TRBV15 and TRBJ1-2, the complete variable domain is DAMVIQNPRYQVTQFGKPVTLSCSQTLNHNVMYWYQQKSSQAPKLLFHYYDKDFNNEADTPDNFQSRRPNTSFCFLDIRSPGLGDTAMYLCATSRDLGTGDGYTFGSGTRLTVV.

The CDR3 protein is CASSMRGAYYEQYF. In DNA, the CDR3 is TGTGCCAGCAGTATGAGGGGGGCTTACTACGAGCAGTACTTC. This sequence joins TRBV27 and TRBJ2-7; the D gene could be TRBD1 or TRBD2 (6 bases each). In germline, CDR1 is MNHEY, CDR2 SMNVEV (reference sequence). This CDR3 is built from 14 residues. Trimming took 5 bases from V and 3 from J, leaving 14 bases between them.

At least ten counts were recorded for this clonotype. The V and J genes are TRBV9 and TRBJ2-7, with 7 bases lining up with TRBD2. Germline V gives CDR1 SGDLS, CDR2 YYNGEE. The CDR3 totals 16 residues. The ends lost 4 bases at V and 3 bases at J; junction bases unmatched: 13. The CDR3 here is CASSSGTSGNIYEQYF. CDR3 nucleotides: TGTGCCAGCAGCTCCGGGACCAGCGGGAATATCTACGAGCAGTACTTC. The whole variable domain, filled in from reference TRBV9 and TRBJ2-7, reads DSGVTQTPKHLITATGQRVTLRCSPRSGDLSVYWYQQSLDQGLQFLIQYYNGEERAKGNILERFSAQQFPDLHSELNLSSLELGDSALYFCASSSGTSGNIYEQYFGPGTRLTVT.

This clonotype was seen more than once but under ten times. The chain carries TRBV5-1 and TRBJ2-1, with 12 nucleotides matching TRBD2. The germline CDR1 and CDR2 sequences are SGHRS and YFSETQ. There are 14 residues in the CDR3. V shed 8 bases and J 5 bases; nucleotides not matched to a gene: 5. The CDR3 loop is CASTGLAGNNEQFF. CDR3 bases: TGCGCCAGTACCGGACTAGCGGGAAACAATGAGCAGTTCTTC.

Note on this clonotype: The CDR3 end shows no conserved phenylalanine or tryptophan, and so a read error is likely. The rearrangement joins TRBV28 to TRBJ2-7, with 13 nucleotides matching TRBD2. The V segment lost 2 bases and the J segment 1 base; nucleotides outside the gene matches: 11. Germline CDR1 MDHEN, CDR2 SYDVKM. CDR3 length: 19 amino acids. Written as DNA, the CDR3 is TGTGCCAGCAGTTTAGGGAGACTAGCGGGAGGAATGTCGTCCTACGAGCAGTACCTC. This encodes CASSLGRLAGGMSSYEQYL.

The chain carries TRBV12-3 or TRBV12-4 and TRBJ2-7; the D gene could be TRBD1 or TRBD2 (6 bases each). This CDR3 contains 14 residues. V lost 6 bases and J lost 1, with 13 bases in between. In DNA form, the CDR3 reads TGTGCCAGCAGCTGGGGGGACACGTCCTACGAGCAGTACTTC. Its protein product is CASSWGDTSYEQYF.

This clonotype was seen a handful of times. The rearrangement uses TRBV27 and TRBJ2-6, with a weak D call TRBD1 (6 bases). CDR1 MNHEY and CDR2 SMNVEV come from the germline V gene (reference sequence). This CDR3 spans 15 amino acids. Trimming took 7 bases from V and 4 from J, leaving 14 bases between them. In nucleotides, the CDR3 is TGTGCCAGCACCCAGGGGCGGCGGGGGGCCAACGTCCTGACTTTC. Amino acid sequence: CASTQGRRGANVLTF.

The V gene is TRBV28, the J gene TRBJ1-6; no clear D gene. Germline assignment: CDR1 MDHEN and CDR2 SYDVKM. This CDR3 has 12 amino acids. Deletions cut 2 bases from V and 9 bases from J, with 5 bases between. The CDR3 here is CASSLGSSPLHF. Written as DNA, the CDR3 is TGTGCCAGCAGTTTAGGGTCTTCACCCCTCCACTTT.

This clonotype was seen ten or more times. The V gene is TRBV7-2, the J gene TRBJ1-5, with 8 positions matching TRBD1. The ends lost 4 bases at V and 4 bases at J; junction bases unmatched: 6. Germline CDR1 and CDR2: SGHTA and FQGNSA. The CDR3 is made up of 15 amino acids. CDR3 in amino acids: CASSSGQGRNQPQHF. The CDR3 region has the DNA TGTGCCAGCAGCTCAGGACAGGGTCGGAATCAGCCCCAGCATTTT.

The rearrangement joins TRBV10-1 to TRBJ2-1, with TRBD2 as a possible D gene (7 bases). V was clipped by 8 bases and J by 4 bases, with 18 bases between them. Germline V CDR1 and CDR2: WNHNN, SYGVQD (reference sequence). The CDR3 has 15 amino acids. The CDR3 coding sequence is TGCGCCAGCCTTCCCGGGGGGCAATCGTACAATGAGCAGTTCTTC. Translated, it gives CASLPGGQSYNEQFF.

At least ten counts were recorded for this clonotype. The chain carries TRBV5-1 and TRBJ2-1; 7 nucleotides agree with TRBD2. From germline, CDR1 is SGHRS and CDR2 YFSETQ. V trimming: 4 bases; J trimming: 3 bases; junction bases outside the gene matches: 4. CDR3 length: 14 residues. This chain's CDR3 is CASSVTSDYNEQFF. The CDR3 DNA reads as TGCGCCAGCAGCGTTACTAGCGACTACAATGAGCAGTTCTTC.

This clonotype was seen ten or more times. The V and J genes are TRBV6-2 or TRBV6-3 and TRBJ2-1; 12 bases are shared with TRBD2. Germline V gene lookup returns CDR1 MNHEY and CDR2 SVGEGT. The trim removed 4 bases at V and 4 bases at J, leaving 8 bases unmatched. The CDR3 spans 17 residues. The CDR3 reads CASSSPSGRAPYNEQFF. The CDR3 DNA sequence: TGTGCCAGCAGTTCTCCTAGCGGGAGGGCCCCATACAATGAGCAGTTCTTC.

This rearrangement joins TRBV15 to TRBJ2-5; D remains ambiguous. This CDR3 has 14 amino acids. CDR1 and CDR2 from the germline V gene are LNHNV and YYDKDF (reference sequence). V dropped 4 bases and J dropped 3 bases, with 12 bases sitting between them. The CDR3 reads CATSIRVSEETQYF. CDR3 DNA: TGTGCCACCAGCATCCGTGTTTCGGAAGAGACCCAGTACTTC. Complete variable domain (other parts from reference TRBV15 and TRBJ2-5): DAMVIQNPRYQVTQFGKPVTLSCSQTLNHNVMYWYQQKSSQAPKLLFHYYDKDFNNEADTPDNFQSRRPNTSFCFLDIRSPGLGDTAMYLCATSIRVSEETQYFGPGTRLLVL.

This clonotype has only a few counts. V and J are TRBV5-1 and TRBJ2-5, with 8 bases aligning to TRBD2. J lost 4 bases, V lost 6 bases, and 5 bases had no gene match. The germline CDR1 and CDR2 sequences are SGHRS and YFSETQ. This CDR3 region has 13 residues. The CDR3 is CASTMRGAETQYF. CDR3 in DNA: TGCGCCAGCACTATGCGGGGGGCAGAGACCCAGTACTTC.

About this clonotype: Sequence at one end of the junction differs from germline and may be a read error. The chain combines TRBV5-1 with TRBJ1-1; no firm D call. CDR3 length equals 15 residues. Germline V gene sequence: CDR1 SGHRS, CDR2 YFSETQ. This CDR3 is CASSLAQGMNTEVFF. In DNA form, the CDR3 reads TGCGCCAGCAGCTTGGCTCAAGGGATGAACACTGAAGTTTTCTTT.

As concerns this clonotype: A read error may explain this, as a much larger clone is one base away. V usage is TRBV5-1 and J usage is TRBJ1-1; D is unclear. The CDR3 is 14 residues long. In germline, CDR1 is SGHRS, CDR2 YFSETQ. The CDR3 is CASSLGGTGWKALF. CDR3 DNA sequence: TGCGCCAGCAGCTTGGGTGGTACGGGGTGGAAAGCTCTCTTT.

Regarding this clonotype: A much larger clone differs from this one at a single base, so this may be a read error. DNA of the CDR3: TGCGCCGGCAGCTGGCTGACAGGGGACACAGATACGCAGTATTTT. Translating gives CAGSWLTGDTDTQYF. J is TRBJ2-3 and V is TRBV5-1; 8 bases are shared with TRBD1. The CDR3 runs to 15 residues. The germline V gene encodes CDR1 SGHRS and CDR2 YFSETQ.

This clonotype was seen ten or more times. The chain uses TRBV7-9 and TRBJ1-4; 10 positions agree with TRBD1. The CDR3 is 13 amino acids. J lost 6 bases, V lost 10 bases, and 5 bases had no gene match. The germline V gene has CDR1 SEHNR and CDR2 FQNEAQ (reference sequence). The CDR3 DNA reads TGTGCCACAGGGGACAGGGGTGATGAAAAACTGTTTTTT. Residues: CATGDRGDEKLFF.

This rearrangement joins TRBV18 to TRBJ1-5; D might be TRBD1 (6 bases). Germline CDR1 is KGHSH and CDR2 is LQKENI. The CDR3 covers 14 residues. The V end was cut by 4 bases, the J end by 7 bases, with 14 bases between. The CDR3 coding sequence is TGTGCCAGCTCACAACGGGGGGCAAGACAGCCCCAGCATTTT. Residues: CASSQRGARQPQHF.

As concerns this clonotype: A read error may account for a junction end that differs from germline. The chain links TRBV27 to TRBJ1-1; tentatively, D is TRBD1 (5 bases). Germline V gene sequence: CDR1 MNHEY, CDR2 SMNVEV (reference sequence). The CDR3 is 13 amino acids. CDR3 in amino acids: CAGRVWGVTEAFF. The CDR3 DNA reads as TGTGCCGGCAGGGTATGGGGGGTTACTGAAGCTTTCTTT.

The V and J genes are TRBV27 and TRBJ1-1, with a tentative D call TRBD1 (6 bases). Looked up from germline, CDR1 is MNHEY and CDR2 is SMNVEV (reference sequence). The length of the CDR3 is 15 residues. Trimming removed 5 bases from V and 4 bases from J, with 17 bases in between. The CDR3 DNA follows: TGTGCCAGCAGTGTGGACAGCCCTACTGGCACTGAAGCTTTCTTT. It codes for CASSVDSPTGTEAFF.

The chain carries TRBV6-2 or TRBV6-3 and TRBJ2-1; 7 nucleotides agree with TRBD2. This CDR3 region has 14 residues. V gave up 8 bases and J gave up 3 bases; unmatched junction bases: 7. Germline CDR1 is MNHEY and CDR2 is SVGEGT. The CDR3 protein is CASFTSGDYNEQFF. As DNA, the CDR3 is TGTGCCAGCTTTACGAGCGGGGACTACAATGAGCAGTTCTTC.

This clonotype was recorded at least ten times. The chain is built from TRBV5-1 and TRBJ2-3, with 8 bases matching TRBD2. This CDR3 is 15 amino acids long. Germline trimming cut 0 bases from V and 6 bases from J; bases unmatched to any gene: 6. Germline assignment: CDR1 SGHRS and CDR2 YFSETQ. As DNA, the CDR3 is TGCGCCAGCAGCTTGGAAGCGGGAGATATGGATACGCAGTATTTT. Translated, it gives CASSLEAGDMDTQYF.

Regarding this clonotype: A much larger clonotype is one base distant, so this may be a read error. This chain connects TRBV4-1 to TRBJ2-1; D possibly corresponds to TRBD2 (5 bases). Germline CDR1 reads MGHRA; CDR2 reads YSYEKL. The CDR3 spans 17 residues. With 0 bases removed from V and 5 bases from J, the gap between germline ends came to 17 bases. The CDR3: CASSQDPRRPLNNEQFF. Here the CDR3 DNA reads TGCGCCAGCAGCCAAGATCCTCGGAGGCCCCTCAACAATGAGCAGTTCTTC.

This chain connects TRBV6-1 to TRBJ2-3; D call uncertain. This CDR3 comprises 13 residues. Per the germline V gene, CDR1 is MNHNS and CDR2 is SASEGT. Deletions cut 2 bases from V and 2 bases from J, with 5 bases between. The CDR3 reads CASSESTTDTQYF. CDR3 in DNA: TGTGCCAGCAGTGAATCCACCACAGATACGCAGTATTTT.